This T cell receptor beta chain was found in a study of shared clonotypes between healthy human individuals. Points from the study as a whole: Generally, naive subsets came out with larger estimated richness than memory subsets. Enrolling few donors narrowed the genetic and exposure-history diversity that was represented.

For each subset, genomic DNA was distributed in equal portions over several immunoSEQ plates. TCRdb's copy holds only in-frame clones and misses some; the assay was immunoSEQ multiplex PCR. The repertoire holds fewer than 850,000 clones, with roughly 87% as singletons. The CDR3 is 15 residues long, ends included. As for this clone: Its antigen is not known. The DNA is left out, because the CDR3 cannot be placed on it with certainty; the CDR3 is given as TCRdb lists it.

Sequencing input: memory CD8+ T cells from PBMCs. The sample's subset: CD45RO+ cells pooled with CCR7-negative TemRA cells. The TCR originated in a young man in good health. Some clones in this sample may be carry-over from other donors' samples. The chain employs TRBV12-1 and TRBJ1-3. TRBV12-1 is a pseudogene. The CDR3 sequence is CASSFASGSGNTIYF.